This T cell receptor beta chain stems from a study of molecular identifiers for immune sequencing clone quantification (dated by TCRdb to about 2018). With respect to the entire study: In a replicate experiment, RNA from roughly 18,000 or 92,000 naive CD8 T cells was split into five aliquots, four of which were sequenced. This methods study used CD8 T cells to benchmark TCR RNA copy counting and molecular-identifier clustering-based TCR repertoire sequencing (MIDCIRS).

Paper-wide results and their limitations: Modeling indicated around 3.2 TCR RNA copies recovered per cell, compared with 7.5 to 10 by digital PCR, which implies a capture efficiency of about 27%. When barcode sub-clustering was omitted, TCR diversity was inflated by chimeric consensus sequences, with chimeras reaching as high as 47%. In CMV-specific effector cells, clones with more than 20 RNA copies contained over 98% of molecules, whereas in naive cells such clones contained under 1% of molecules. A single cell's worth of spiked-in Jurkat TCR RNA was reported detectable even among under 1.1 million naive CD8 T cells. The sizes of highly expanded clones could end up underestimated when identical TCR molecules share a barcode. The naive libraries included spiked-in Jurkat TCR RNA (around nine copies' worth), and this Jurkat TCR RNA is not part of the donor repertoire.

The library was produced with PCR. TCRdb names Illumina HiSeq 4000 as the instrument used. Preparation of bulk TCR libraries followed a previously described approach, with the TCR primers listed in Table S5. Total RNA was purified with the Qiagen AllPrep DNA/RNA kit. Before analysis, reads from multiple sequencing runs of one library were combined. Per the original workflow: Reads were retained only if the reads had an exact TCR constant sequence, and the retained reads were trimmed to 150 nt and grouped according to their 12-nt molecular barcodes. Reads inside each barcode group were sub-clustered using a 15% Levenshtein threshold, and a quality-weighted consensus sequence was constructed for each RNA molecule. Non-functional sequences were discarded, and so were lower-count sequences lying one edit away from another sequence. On the basis of fitting two negative binomial distributions, barcode sub-clusters with fewer than 20% of the maximum read count were discarded. TCRdb reran the public reads through fastp at Q25 and MiXCR, keeping productive beta chains. Entries are consolidated by CDR3 protein sequence, retaining the most common genes and DNA. Here the V and J calls rest on TCRdb's processing, not on the authors' analysis. This sample is represented by 70,000 to 95,000 distinct CDR3 sequences; roughly 19% of them were singletons. Around 0.8% of the sample rests with the top ten.

This clonotype has at least ten counts. The antigen it recognizes is unknown. Base qualities are not recorded, but no much larger clone differs from it by a single base. Libraries of naive CD8 T cells were built from around 20,000 to 1,000,000 sorted cells, with 10%, 30% or 50% of the purified RNA used. Naive CD8 T cells were FACS-sorted as CD8+CD4-CCR7+CD45RA+ on a BD FACSAria II into RLT Plus buffer. Detection sensitivity was tested by spiking Jurkat RNA equal to ten TCR copies' worth into samples containing about 18,000-1,000,000 naive CD8 T cells. CD8 T cells were enriched using RosetteSep CD8+ T Cell Enrichment Cocktail and Ficoll-Paque, and the enriched cells then underwent ACK red cell lysis. A distance of 15 bases separates the germline ends of V and J, which lose 7 bases and 3 bases respectively. From its cysteine to its phenylalanine, the CDR3 spans 14 amino acids. CDR3 DNA is the only sequence kept; it has 42 bases, read in frame from the first base. Via the germline V gene, CDR1 is MNHNS and CDR2 SASEGT.

This clonotype was sampled from a human donor in good health. Some libraries in this study had Jurkat cell RNA spiked in. This chain joins TRBV6-1 to TRBJ1-1; the D gene is unclear. The specimen was naive CD8+ T cells from blood, with Jurkat cell RNA spiked in. In the paper's terms, the cell subset or site label means: FACS-sorted CD8+CD4-CCR7+CD45RA+ naive T cells. CDR3 protein: CASNQQKFDTEAFF. DNA sequence: TGTGCCAGCAACCAACAGAAGTTCGACACTGAAGCTTTCTTT.